Presented here are 3 T cell receptor beta chains from one specimen sequenced in a study of cytomegalovirus exposure and HLA in healthy donors. Assay used: immunoSEQ multiplex PCR; TCRdb lists only in-frame clones, some missing. The table has about 130,000 clones, around 90% seen once; the top ten hold 1.5% to 2.5%. Material for sequencing was PBMCs. These receptors were collected from a woman aged 18-29 years in good health and CMV-seronegative.

The DNA of the CDR3 is TGCGCCAGCAGCCATACCGGGACTAGCGTTCTCTACGAGCAGTACTTC. Protein product: CASSHTGTSVLYEQYF. V gene TRBV4-1 combines with J gene TRBJ2-7, with TRBD2 matching 10 bases. This CDR3 spans 16 amino acids. V lost 3 bases, J lost 3 bases, and 8 bases stayed unmatched. Germline V gives CDR1 MGHRA, CDR2 YSYEKL.

This clone was seen a handful of times. The chain recombines TRBV7-8 with TRBJ1-2; TRBD1 is a possible D gene (5 bases). V was clipped by 1 base and J by 3 bases, with 15 bases between them. The length of the CDR3 is 16 residues. Germline V CDR1 and CDR2: SGHVS, FQNEAQ. The CDR3 nucleotides are TGTGCCAGCAGCTTAGTCTGGGGCCACCCGGACTATGGCTACACCTTC. Protein: CASSLVWGHPDYGYTF.

The chain recombines TRBV27 with TRBJ2-3, with a weak D call TRBD2 (5 bases). Germline V gives CDR1 MNHEY, CDR2 SMNVEV (reference sequence). V dropped 3 bases and J dropped 0 bases, with 10 bases sitting between them. The length of the CDR3 is 15 residues. CDR3 coding DNA: TGTGCCAGCAGTTTTGTGGGAGCTAGCACAGATACGCAGTATTTT. Translating it yields CASSFVGASTDTQYF.